The source of this TCR beta chain is a study of blood T cell repertoires in COVID-19. Across the whole study: The United States, Italy and Spain were the sources of the acute and convalescent COVID-19 samples. Sources were T cells, B-cell-depleted T cells, or PBMCs; the material itself was cDNA or gDNA.

Original handling: Amplified reference gene primers provided the basis for estimating nucleated cell counts. Assay used: immunoSEQ multiplex PCR; TCRdb lists only in-frame clones, some missing. Clone size and V and J calls were adopted from that table, with D and trimming inferred from the DNA. The table has about 250,000 clones, around 86% seen once. Germline V CDR1 and CDR2: SGHRS, YFSETQ. V shed 4 bases and J 2 bases; nucleotides not matched to a gene: 5. This CDR3 region has 16 residues. The origin of this receptor is an older woman who had recovered from COVID-19. Material for sequencing was peripheral blood. The rearrangement uses TRBV5-1 and TRBJ1-3, with 11 bases matching TRBD1. The CDR3 is CASSPDRGLPGNTIYF. The DNA for the CDR3 is TGCGCCAGCAGCCCGGACAGGGGGCTACCTGGAAACACCATATATTTT.